These T cell receptor beta chains were read from a single sample in a study of blood T cell repertoires in COVID-19. Here immunoSEQ multiplex PCR was the method, and the copy in TCRdb shows in-frame clones only, minus some. The sample consists of some 160,000 clones, about 85% of them appearing once. Sequenced material: peripheral blood. All receptors come from a man between 65 and 85 years old who had recovered from COVID-19. Both conserved end residues are part of each CDR3. Each record gives: clone size, V gene, D gene, J gene, CDR3 protein, CDR3 DNA. A D gene is named only where the DNA matches it firmly. Clone size is given for some rows only: seen once, a few or many times, or a class if the clone is expanded.

>-|TRBV30|-|TRBJ1-5
CAWSQTGSNQPQHF
TGTGCCTGGAGTCAGACCGGGAGCAATCAGCCCCAGCATTTT
>-|TRBV30|TRBD1|TRBJ1-1
CAWTDRGWTEAFF
TGTGCCTGGACCGACAGGGGGTGGACTGAAGCTTTCTTT
>few|TRBV6-5|TRBD1|TRBJ1-2
CASSYSGQGGYGYTF
TGTGCCAGCAGTTACTCGGGACAGGGTGGCTATGGCTACACCTTC
>-|TRBV7-9|TRBD2|TRBJ2-2
CASRGTSGIRTTGELFF
TGTGCCAGCAGAGGGACTAGCGGGATACGTACCACCGGGGAGCTGTTTTTT
>once|TRBV7-2|TRBD2|TRBJ2-1
CASSLERDSYNEQFF
TGTGCCAGCAGCTTAGAGCGGGACTCCTACAATGAGCAGTTCTTC
>-|TRBV4-1|TRBD2|TRBJ2-1
CASSPGLAGGSYNEQFF
TGCGCCAGCAGCCCGGGACTAGCGGGAGGATCCTACAATGAGCAGTTCTTC
>-|TRBV3-1/TRBV3-2|TRBD1|TRBJ1-4
CASSRSGTGEKLFF
TGTGCCAGCAGCCGCTCCGGGACAGGTGAAAAACTGTTTTTT
>-|TRBV19|-|TRBJ1-1
CASRIGTWTEAFF
TGTGCCAGTAGGATCGGTACCTGGACTGAAGCTTTCTTT
>few|TRBV27|TRBD1|TRBJ1-1
CASSYSTGGTEAFF
TGTGCCAGCAGCTACTCGACAGGGGGCACTGAAGCTTTCTTT
>-|TRBV6-5|-|TRBJ1-5
CASGRDSLTQPQHF
TGTGCCAGCGGTCGGGATAGCTTAACTCAGCCCCAGCATTTT